The 20 T cell receptor beta chains in this list originate from one sample, sequenced in a study of blood T cells in healthy people across ages. Alongside a J-beta primer mix, a sample-barcoded 5' primer served in a second PCR lasting 7 to 11 cycles. One entry per CDR3 protein, called by TCRdb with MiXCR from the 5' RACE reads. The table records hundreds of thousands of distinct CDR3 sequences, under 25% of them present only once. Sequencing was done on a sample of blood. The receptors come from a man aged 65 to 85 in good health.

The genes are TRBV5-1 and TRBJ2-5; tentatively, D is TRBD1 (6 bases). This CDR3 has 12 residues. Germline V lookup: CDR1 SGHRS, CDR2 YFSETQ. The V end lost 6 bases, the J end lost 5 bases, and 11 bases lay between the germline ends. CDR3 DNA: TGCGCCAGCACCGTAACAGGGGAGACCCAGTACTTC. Its translation is CASTVTGETQYF.

A word on this clonotype: The CDR3 ends on some other residue instead of the conserved phenylalanine or tryptophan, so this is likely a read error. J is TRBJ1-2 and V is TRBV29-1; 8 positions match TRBD1. This CDR3 region has 13 residues. Per germline, CDR1 SQVTM and CDR2 ANQGSEA. The junction had 5 bases not matched to a gene; V was cut back by 4 bases and J by 4 bases. The CDR3 bases are TGCAGCGTTGGAGGACAGGGAATCTATGGCTACACCCTC. This sequence encodes CSVGGQGIYGYTL.

V and J are TRBV10-2 and TRBJ2-3; no firm D call. V dropped 7 bases and J dropped 0 bases, with 11 bases sitting between them. This CDR3 is built from 14 residues. The germline CDR1 and CDR2 sequences are WSHSY and SAAADI. CDR3 in amino acids: CASKQAYSTDTQYF. Written as DNA, the CDR3 is TGCGCCAGCAAACAAGCGTATAGCACAGATACGCAGTATTTT.

V gene TRBV25-1 combines with J gene TRBJ2-3; D gene uncertain. Germline CDR1 MGHDK, CDR2 SYGVNS. This CDR3 is 14 amino acids long. Trimming pared 0 bases from V and 3 bases from J, leaving 7 bases between. This chain's CDR3 is CASSEYRRTDTQYF. The CDR3 nucleotides read TGTGCCAGCAGTGAATACCGCAGGACAGATACGCAGTATTTT.

CDR3 sequence (DNA): TGTGCCAGCTTTGACTCACTAGGGCATGAGCAGTTCTTC. Amino acids: CASFDSLGHEQFF. The V gene is TRBV7-9, the J gene TRBJ2-1, with D possibly being TRBD2 (5 bases). Between the trimmed V and J ends, which lost 8 bases and 8 bases, there was a span of 16 bases. CDR1 is SEHNR, CDR2 FQNEAQ, per germline (reference sequence). The length of the CDR3 is 13 residues.

This clonotype has just a few counts. The chain is built from TRBV20-1 and TRBJ2-5, with D possibly being TRBD2 (5 bases). The DNA end is a closer match to TRBJ2-1, so the J assignment may be wrong. This CDR3 is 17 amino acids long. CDR1 and CDR2 from the germline V gene are DFQATT and SNEGSKA (reference sequence). CDR3 amino acids: CSARVPAWRPPGNEQFF. The DNA of the CDR3 is TGCAGTGCTAGAGTCCCGGCTTGGCGGCCCCCGGGGAATGAGCAGTTCTTC.

The chain couples TRBV7-2 to TRBJ1-1, with a tentative D call TRBD1 (6 bases). V lost 6 bases to trimming and J lost 3 bases, with 11 bases between them. Germline values: CDR1 SGHTA, CDR2 FQGNSA. This CDR3 is 13 amino acids long. The DNA for the CDR3 is TGTGCCAGCAGGTTTACAGGGCACACTGAAGCTTTCTTT. This gives the protein CASRFTGHTEAFF.

This clonotype was detected a few times. This chain links TRBV6-5 with TRBJ2-7, with 7 bases fitting TRBD1. After removal of 4 bases from V and 6 bases from J, the junction contained 6 bases not matched to a gene. CDR1 and CDR2 (germline): MNHEY, SVGAGI. The CDR3 runs 13 residues. The CDR3 sequence is CASSLQGYIEQYF. The DNA for the CDR3 is TGTGCCAGCAGTTTACAGGGGTATATCGAGCAGTACTTC.

This chain connects TRBV7-2 to TRBJ2-5, with 7 bases fitting TRBD1. The end of the DNA aligns better with TRBJ2-7, so the J call may be wrong. CDR1 is SGHTA and CDR2 is FQGNSA in the germline V gene. This CDR3 contains 16 residues. CDR3 in DNA: TGTGCCAGCAGCTCGGGGTCCGGGACAGTCTATAACGAGCAGTACTTC. It specifies CASSSGSGTVYNEQYF.

The chain uses TRBV27 and TRBJ2-3; 9 bases are a match to TRBD2. CDR1 is MNHEY, CDR2 SMNVEV, per germline (reference sequence). CDR3 length equals 13 residues. With V trimmed by 3 bases and J by 13 bases, 8 bases remained unmatched. CDR3 sequence: CASSFGVAGEKYF. In nucleotides, the CDR3 is TGTGCCAGCAGTTTCGGGGTAGCGGGAGAAAAGTATTTT.

This clonotype has just a few counts. The chain employs TRBV3-1 and TRBJ1-1; TRBD1 is a possible D gene (6 bases). The V end was cut by 4 bases, the J end by 0 bases, with 9 bases between. This CDR3 is 14 amino acids long. The germline V gene has CDR1 LGHDT and CDR2 YNNKEL (reference sequence). CDR3 residues: CASSPTGLNTEAFF. The CDR3 DNA follows: TGTGCCAGCAGCCCGACAGGTCTGAACACTGAAGCTTTCTTT.

The chain has TRBV12-3 or TRBV12-4 and TRBJ1-1, with a weak D call TRBD1 (5 bases). V was cut by 7 bases and J by 1 base, with 13 bases left in between. The CDR3 runs to 14 residues. In DNA form, the CDR3 reads TGTGCCAGCACCCCGGGGCAGAGGAACACTGAAGCTTTCTTT. It yields the protein CASTPGQRNTEAFF.

In its sample, this clonotype was seen a few times. The chain carries TRBV4-3 and TRBJ2-5; maybe TRBD2 (7 bases). The DNA end lines up better with TRBJ2-1; the J call may be wrong. Germline values: CDR1 LGHNA, CDR2 YSLEER. The CDR3 contains 16 residues. The CDR3 spells CASSQDSGRGYNEQFF. Written as DNA, the CDR3 is TGCGCCAGCAGCCAAGATAGTGGGAGGGGGTACAATGAGCAGTTCTTC.

The chain has TRBV6-1 and TRBJ1-2, with 10 nucleotides matching TRBD1. V was pared by 6 bases and J by 2 bases, with 0 bases of the junction left unmatched. Germline lookup yields CDR1 MNHNS and CDR2 SASEGT. The length of the CDR3 is 13 residues. The CDR3 DNA is TGTGCCAGCAGGGGACAGGGGAACTATGGCTACACCTTC. This translates into CASRGQGNYGYTF.

This clonotype was counted a few times. The chain employs TRBV4-1 and TRBJ1-4, with 7 bases lining up with TRBD1. The J segment lost 0 bases and the V segment lost 6 bases, leaving 7 bases of the junction unmatched. The CDR3 sequence is 16 residues long. CDR1 is MGHRA, CDR2 YSYEKL, per germline. The CDR3 DNA reads as TGCGCCAGCAGTCTTGGACAGGCGGCAACTAATGAAAAACTGTTTTTT. As protein: CASSLGQAATNEKLFF.

The chain combines TRBV7-2 with TRBJ2-3; D remains unclear. The ends were cut back, 1 base at V and 0 bases at J, with 8 bases in the middle. Per germline, CDR1 SGHTA and CDR2 FQGNSA. This CDR3 region has 15 residues. The CDR3 DNA is TGTGCCAGCAGCTTAGTACACGTTAGCACAGATACGCAGTATTTT. This sequence encodes CASSLVHVSTDTQYF.

In its sample, this clonotype was seen a few times. V is TRBV4-3 and J is TRBJ2-5; D is uncertain. This CDR3 is 13 amino acids long. CDR1 LGHNA and CDR2 YSLEER come from the germline V gene. The V end lost 1 base, the J end lost 4 bases, and 7 bases lay between the germline ends. CDR3 sequence reads: CASSQVTRETQYF. In DNA form, the CDR3 reads TGCGCCAGCAGCCAAGTCACAAGAGAGACCCAGTACTTC.

This clonotype came up a few times. This chain connects TRBV20-1 to TRBJ2-1; maybe TRBD2 (6 bases). The CDR3 runs 14 residues. Germline CDR1 reads DFQATT; CDR2 reads SNEGSKA (reference sequence). V gave up 5 bases and J gave up 4 bases, with 15 bases separating them. The CDR3 reads CSASGGIRYNEQFF. Here the CDR3 DNA reads TGCAGTGCTTCCGGCGGGATTCGTTACAATGAGCAGTTCTTC.

This rearrangement joins TRBV7-2 to TRBJ1-4, with 9 bases that match TRBD1. J was trimmed by 8 bases and V by 2 bases; bases with no gene match: 9. Germline V lookup: CDR1 SGHTA, CDR2 FQGNSA. There are 16 residues in the CDR3. CDR3 region: CTSSLFPRQGGEKLFF. The CDR3 nucleotides read TGTACCAGCAGCTTATTTCCCCGACAGGGGGGCGAAAAACTGTTTTTT.

A few counts support this clonotype. This sequence joins TRBV5-6 and TRBJ2-4; D gene uncertain. This CDR3 has 16 residues. Germline V lookup: CDR1 SGHDT, CDR2 YYEEEE. Trimming cost V 2 bases and J 0 bases, with 12 bases left between them. The CDR3 DNA reads as TGTGCCAGCAGCTTTCAATCGTATGAAGCCAAAAACATTCAGTACTTC. Translation: CASSFQSYEAKNIQYF.